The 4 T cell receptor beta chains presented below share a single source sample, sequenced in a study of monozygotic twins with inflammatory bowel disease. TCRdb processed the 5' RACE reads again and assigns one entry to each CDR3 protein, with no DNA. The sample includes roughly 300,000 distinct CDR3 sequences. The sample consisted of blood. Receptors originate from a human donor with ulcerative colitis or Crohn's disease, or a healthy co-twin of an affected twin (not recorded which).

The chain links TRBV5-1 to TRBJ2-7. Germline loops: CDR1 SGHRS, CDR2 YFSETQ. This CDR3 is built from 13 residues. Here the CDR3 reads CASAIGDLYEQYF.

The CDR3 loop is CAISVGNNNQPQHF. This chain links TRBV10-3 with TRBJ1-5. Germline CDR1 reads ENHRY; CDR2 reads SYGVKD. CDR3 size: 14 residues.

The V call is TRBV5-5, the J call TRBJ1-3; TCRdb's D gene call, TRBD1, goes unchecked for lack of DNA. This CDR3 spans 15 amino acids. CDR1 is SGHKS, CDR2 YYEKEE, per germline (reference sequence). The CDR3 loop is CASSSPDRGGNTIYF.

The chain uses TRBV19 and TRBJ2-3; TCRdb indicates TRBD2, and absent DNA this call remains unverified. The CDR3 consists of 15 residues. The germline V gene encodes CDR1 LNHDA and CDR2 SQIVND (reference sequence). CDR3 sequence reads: CASSAGTSGSDTQYF.